The 8 T cell receptor beta chains below were found in one sample sequenced in a study of shared clonotypes between healthy human individuals. The data were produced by immunoSEQ multiplex PCR, yet TCRdb's version contains in-frame clones alone and is incomplete. The profile shows millions of clones, around nine tenths of them singletons. Sequenced material: naive CD4+ T cells sorted from blood. Noted subset: CD45RA+ positively selected. The origin of the receptors is a man younger than 35 in good health.

This sequence joins TRBV7-9 and TRBJ2-3, with TRBD2 as a possible D gene (5 bases). Per germline, CDR1 SEHNR and CDR2 FQNEAQ (reference sequence). The CDR3 extends over 16 amino acids. V lost 2 bases, J lost 4 bases, and 16 bases lay in between. CDR3 residues: CASSLYMSGSSDTQYF. Here the CDR3 DNA reads TGTGCCAGCAGCTTATATATGAGCGGCTCGTCAGATACGCAGTATTTT.

This clone was detected only a few times. Other nucleotide sequences from this sample produce the same CDR3. V usage is TRBV11-2 and J usage is TRBJ2-5; D ambiguous. V lost 3 bases to trimming and J lost 1 base, with 0 bases between them. CDR3 length: 11 amino acids. The germline V gene has CDR1 SGHAT and CDR2 FQNNGV. The CDR3 sequence: CASSFQETQYF. The CDR3 region has the DNA TGTGCCAGCAGCTTCCAAGAGACCCAGTACTTC.

This clone was found once. The chain has TRBV2 and TRBJ1-5, with D tentatively TRBD1 (5 bases). The V gene lost 7 bases and the J gene lost 0 bases, with 10 bases spanning the gap. Germline V CDR1 and CDR2: SNHLY, FYNNEI. CDR3 length: 14 residues. Written as DNA, the CDR3 is TGTGCCAGCAAAGGGACTTATAGCAATCAGCCCCAGCATTTT. This gives the protein CASKGTYSNQPQHF.

This clone appeared once. The chain links TRBV4-3 to TRBJ2-1, with D maybe TRBD2 (6 bases). V was pared by 0 bases and J by 6 bases, with 15 bases between. From germline, CDR1 is LGHNA and CDR2 YSLEER. The CDR3 runs 16 residues. This CDR3 reads CASSQDSPPGVNEQFF. CDR3 DNA sequence: TGCGCCAGCAGCCAAGATTCCCCCCCGGGGGTCAATGAGCAGTTCTTC.

A word on this clone: Other DNA sequences in this specimen translate into the identical CDR3. CDR3 region: CASSPPVLNEQFF. As DNA, the CDR3 is TGTGCCAGCTCACCACCGGTCCTAAATGAGCAGTTCTTC. V and J are TRBV18 and TRBJ2-1; the D is unclear. The CDR3 is made up of 13 amino acids. Germline-derived CDR1 and CDR2 are KGHSH and LQKENI. The ends were cut back, 0 bases at V and 7 bases at J, with 7 bases in the middle.

V usage is TRBV7-2 and J usage is TRBJ2-3; TRBD2 matches at 12 bases. The CDR3 sequence is 16 residues long. Per the germline V gene, CDR1 is SGHTA and CDR2 is FQGNSA. V shed 5 bases, J shed 4 bases, and the junction held 7 bases outside the gene matches. The DNA for the CDR3 is TGTGCCAGCAGCGTATCTAGCGGGGGGGCTGCAGATACGCAGTATTTT. It encodes CASSVSSGGAADTQYF.

The chain carries TRBV13 and TRBJ1-6; D perhaps matches TRBD1 (6 bases). V gave up 0 bases and J gave up 6 bases, with 18 bases separating them. CDR1 and CDR2 (germline): PRHDT, FYEKMQ (reference sequence). The CDR3 length is 18 residues. The DNA of the CDR3 is TGTGCCAGCAGCTTAGGTCTATCGGGGGGCCGGGGTAATTCACCCCTCCACTTT. Encoded protein: CASSLGLSGGRGNSPLHF.

This clone is a singleton in its sample. This chain joins TRBV19 and TRBJ1-5; 10 bases are shared with TRBD1. CDR3 length: 13 residues. V shed 7 bases, J shed 9 bases, and the junction held 6 bases outside the gene matches. Germline V gene lookup returns CDR1 LNHDA and CDR2 SQIVND (reference sequence). DNA of the CDR3: TGTGCCAGTACTAGGACAGGGGGAGGGCCCCAGCATTTT. As protein: CASTRTGGGPQHF. Together with reference TRBV19 and TRBJ1-5, the CDR3 gives the full variable domain: DGGITQSPKYLFRKEGQNVTLSCEQNLNHDAMYWYRQDPGQGLRLIYYSQIVNDFQKGDIAEGYSVSREKKESFPLTVTSAQKNPTAFYLCASTRTGGGPQHFGDGTRLSIL.